The 17 T cell receptor beta chains in this list originate from one sample, sequenced in a study of Ad26.COV2.S vaccination and SARS-CoV-2 variants. The table came from immunoSEQ multiplex PCR; TCRdb's copy has only in-frame clones and leaves some out. The sample includes over 350,000 clones, about nine tenths of them seen just once. The treatment denotes: about 20 received Ad26.COV2.S at low or high dose, single or two shots; roughly five received placebo; per-sample allocation not given. Repertoires come from day 63 after the first vaccine or placebo injection. The input for sequencing was peripheral blood, taken in a trial of Ad26.COV2.S vaccine versus placebo. These receptors came from a person between 18 and 65 years old who received the Ad26.COV2.S COVID-19 vaccine or a placebo.

The V gene is TRBV2, the J gene TRBJ2-3; 9 positions match TRBD2. CDR3 length: 16 residues. With V trimmed by 8 bases and J by 3 bases, 12 bases remained unmatched. CDR1 SNHLY and CDR2 FYNNEI come from the germline V gene. Here the CDR3 DNA reads TGTGCCAGCCTGCTAGCGGGGAGTATACGAACAGATACGCAGTATTTT. Its translation: CASLLAGSIRTDTQYF.

The J gene is TRBJ1-2, the V gene TRBV12-3 or TRBV12-4; D is possibly TRBD1 (5 bases). Trimming left V 4 bases short and J 3 bases short, with 9 bases between. This CDR3 has 13 amino acids. This CDR3 reads CASSSQVYYGYTF. CDR3 coding DNA: TGTGCCAGCAGTTCACAGGTCTACTATGGCTACACCTTC.

J is TRBJ1-6 and V is TRBV2; D remains ambiguous. CDR3 length equals 13 residues. Trimming stripped 8 bases from V and 9 bases from J, with 14 bases between. Germline loops: CDR1 SNHLY, CDR2 FYNNEI. The CDR3 nucleotides are TGTGCCAGCCGGCAAGAGGGCACTTCACCCCTCCACTTT. Translated, it gives CASRQEGTSPLHF. The full variable domain, rest sourced from reference TRBV2 and TRBJ1-6, is EPEVTQTPSHQVTQMGQEVILRCVPISNHLYFYWYRQILGQKVEFLVSFYNNEISEKSEIFDDQFSVERPDGSNFTLKIRSTKLEDSAMYFCASRQEGTSPLHFGNGTRLTVT.

The genes are TRBV5-5 and TRBJ1-1; no reliable D call. V was cut by 4 bases and J by 1 base, with 8 bases left in between. Germline V gene data show CDR1 as SGHKS and CDR2 as YYEKEE (reference sequence). There are 13 residues in the CDR3. CDR3 DNA sequence: TGTGCCAGCAGCCAGAGGCCGAACACTGAAGCTTTCTTT. Translation: CASSQRPNTEAFF.

The J gene is TRBJ1-2, the V gene TRBV25-1, with D maybe TRBD1 (5 bases). The CDR3 length is 12 residues. The germline CDR1 and CDR2 sequences are MGHDK and SYGVNS. Trimming removed 7 bases from V and 5 bases from J, with 11 bases in between. CDR3 sequence (DNA): TGTGCCAGCAAGCGCTCAGGGTATGGCTACACCTTC. It specifies CASKRSGYGYTF.

The V call is TRBV5-5, the J call TRBJ1-5; TRBD1 might be the D (5 bases). Trimming left V 0 bases short and J 4 bases short, with 8 bases between. CDR1 SGHKS and CDR2 YYEKEE come from the germline V gene (reference sequence). The length of the CDR3 is 14 residues. CDR3: CASSLEGINQPQHF. CDR3 DNA: TGTGCCAGCAGCTTGGAGGGGATTAATCAGCCCCAGCATTTT.

The gene calls are TRBV7-2 and TRBJ1-2; D uncertain. V gave up 4 bases and J gave up 7 bases, with 19 bases separating them. This CDR3 region has 15 residues. Germline CDR1 and CDR2: SGHTA and FQGNSA. Written as DNA, the CDR3 is TGTGCCAGCAGCTCGGGAGGAGGGAGGGAAGGTGGCTACACCTTC. It specifies CASSSGGGREGGYTF. Looking up the rest from reference TRBV7-2 and TRBJ1-2 gives the full variable domain: GAGVSQSPSNKVTEKGKDVELRCDPISGHTALYWYRQSLGQGLEFLIYFQGNSAPDKSGLPSDRFSAERTGGSVSTLTIQRTQQEDSAVYLCASSSGGGREGGYTFGSGTRLTVV.

The chain has TRBV19 and TRBJ1-5; D is unclear. Germline V gives CDR1 LNHDA, CDR2 SQIVND (reference sequence). Trimming pared 3 bases from V and 4 bases from J, leaving 10 bases between. This CDR3 comprises 14 residues. The CDR3 nucleotides are TGTGCCAGTAGTATGGTGGGGAGTAATCAGCCCCAGCATTTT. This gives the protein CASSMVGSNQPQHF.

The chain couples TRBV5-1 to TRBJ2-3, with 10 positions matching TRBD2. Germline values: CDR1 SGHRS, CDR2 YFSETQ. CDR3 length: 17 residues. V lost 0 bases and J lost 2; bases outside the gene matches: 6. CDR3 region: CASSLVVSGGVTDTQYF. The CDR3 DNA follows: TGCGCCAGCAGCTTGGTTGTCAGCGGGGGGGTCACAGATACGCAGTATTTT.

This clone was detected only a few times. The chain recombines TRBV7-9 with TRBJ2-3; D not resolved. V was trimmed by 1 base and J by 4 bases, leaving 3 bases between them. The CDR3 runs 12 residues. Per germline, CDR1 SEHNR and CDR2 FQNEAQ (reference sequence). This CDR3 is CASSLGADTQYF. DNA for the CDR3: TGTGCCAGCAGCTTAGGCGCAGATACGCAGTATTTT.

The V call is TRBV6-1, the J call TRBJ2-5; perhaps D is TRBD1 or TRBD2 (5 bases each). CDR1 MNHNS and CDR2 SASEGT come from the germline V gene. This CDR3 contains 18 residues. V lost 3 bases, J lost 2 bases, and 22 bases lay in between. The CDR3 DNA sequence: TGTGCCAGCAGTGACCTGGGAGTAATAGGGGTAGGGCAAGAGACCCAGTACTTC. Encoded protein: CASSDLGVIGVGQETQYF.

The V call is TRBV5-6, the J call TRBJ1-1, with a possible D match to TRBD1 (5 bases). V was cut by 2 bases and J by 7 bases, with 9 bases left in between. The CDR3 loop spans 12 amino acids. CDR1 is SGHDT, CDR2 YYEEEE, per germline. The CDR3 coding sequence is TGTGCCAGCAGCTTCGGGACGCTTGAAGCTTTCTTT. Its protein is CASSFGTLEAFF.

This chain links TRBV5-1 with TRBJ1-2; D gene ambiguous. Germline assignment: CDR1 SGHRS and CDR2 YFSETQ. V shed 0 bases and J shed 10 bases, with 10 bases lying between them. The CDR3 contains 12 residues. DNA of the CDR3: TGCGCCAGCAGCTTGGGGCAGGATGACTACACCTTC. Encoded protein: CASSLGQDDYTF.

This chain joins TRBV7-2 and TRBJ2-1; perhaps TRBD1 as D (6 bases). Germline V gene data show CDR1 as SGHTA and CDR2 as FQGNSA. CDR3 size: 11 residues. V lost 6 bases to trimming and J lost 6 bases, with 6 bases between them. The CDR3 DNA reads TGTGCCAGCAGAGGGGGCAATGAGCAGTTCTTC. This sequence encodes CASRGGNEQFF.

This clone was observed once. V gene TRBV14 combines with J gene TRBJ2-7; D remains unclear. V was pared by 3 bases and J by 2 bases, with 20 bases between. The CDR3 extends over 17 amino acids. In germline, CDR1 is SGHDN, CDR2 FVKESK. The CDR3 DNA reads TGTGCCAGCAGCCACGTCGGGTTGGGCTCGTGGGCCTACGAGCAGTACTTC. Translation: CASSHVGLGSWAYEQYF.

The rearrangement uses TRBV7-6 and TRBJ2-2, with a tentative D call TRBD2 (6 bases). V lost 5 bases, J lost 4 bases, and 14 bases lay in between. The CDR3 covers 15 residues. Germline V gives CDR1 SGHVS, CDR2 FNYEAQ. The CDR3 loop reads CASSQTGGPTGELFF. The CDR3 nucleotides read TGTGCCAGCAGCCAGACCGGGGGACCCACCGGGGAGCTGTTTTTT.

The J gene is TRBJ2-5, the V gene TRBV3-1 (or the pseudogene TRBV3-2); 8 bases are a match to TRBD1. V gave up 0 bases and J gave up 3 bases; unmatched junction bases: 3. The CDR3 is 15 amino acids. Per the germline V gene, CDR1 is LGHDT and CDR2 is YNNKEL (reference sequence). The CDR3 DNA sequence: TGTGCCAGCAGCCAAGATCCAGGGGGCGAAGAGACCCAGTACTTC. It translates to CASSQDPGGEETQYF.